Here is one T cell receptor (beta chain) with its context. What it recognizes is unknown. The data belong to a study of cytomegalovirus exposure and HLA in healthy donors. Deletions cut 2 bases from V and 0 bases from J, with 8 bases between. The CDR3 length is 15 residues. Germline CDR1 reads KGHSH; CDR2 reads LQKENI. The donors were in the roughly 130-subject validation cohort; that cohort was separate from the roughly 700-subject first cohort. Study-wide results and caveats: Most TCR sequences proved rare, with some public TCRs found in many donors. Researchers reported that a few CMV-associated chains were confirmed in vitro as CMV antigen-specific.

Here immunoSEQ multiplex PCR was the method, and the copy in TCRdb shows in-frame clones only, minus some. The data show 150,000 or so clones, with about 94% seen just once and about 1.7% held by the top ten. This receptor was identified in a young man in good health and CMV-seropositive. V gene TRBV18 combines with J gene TRBJ2-1; D might be TRBD2 (6 bases). Source material: PBMCs. The CDR3 DNA reads TGTGCCAGCTCACCAGGAGCGGGCTCCTACAATGAGCAGTTCTTC. Encoded protein: CASSPGAGSYNEQFF.